The 26 T cell receptor beta chains below all came from one sample that was sequenced in a study of regulatory T cells in long-lasting Graves disease. Time point indicated: newly diagnosed GD, antithyroid drugs for less than 3 months. The TCR library was prepared using RNA isolated from PBMCs. TCR beta libraries were built with iRepertoire HTBI primers and Arm-PCR of CDR3 regions. TCRdb redid the calling of the multiplex PCR reads with MiXCR, one entry per CDR3 protein. Of almost 450,000 distinct CDR3 sequences in the sample, roughly 15% were seen once. These data were also filed under a second study, of T cells in Graves' hyperthyroidism and ophthalmopathy.

The specimen comprised peripheral blood mononuclear cells (PBMCs), sampled at new diagnosis, from a patient treated with antithyroid drugs. These receptors all come from a woman aged 25 to 45 with Graves disease.

The CDR3 sequence is CASSDLAGGPYEQYF. Written as DNA, the CDR3 is TGTGCCAGCAGCGATCTAGCGGGAGGTCCCTACGAGCAGTACTTC. The chain employs TRBV7-9 and TRBJ2-7, with 11 nucleotides matching TRBD2. Germline-derived CDR1 and CDR2 are SEHNR and FQNEAQ (reference sequence). This CDR3 is built from 15 residues. J was trimmed by 2 bases and V by 5 bases; bases with no gene match: 5.

This clonotype showed up many times. The chain's CDR3 is CASSQDSRQGRQPQHF. For the CDR3, the DNA is TGCGCCAGCAGCCAAGATAGTCGGCAGGGGCGACAGCCCCAGCATTTT. The V gene is TRBV4-1, the J gene TRBJ1-5; possibly TRBD1 for D (6 bases). With 0 bases removed from V and 7 bases from J, the gap between germline ends came to 16 bases. Germline loops: CDR1 MGHRA, CDR2 YSYEKL. The CDR3 is 16 amino acids.

The chain joins TRBV7-9 to TRBJ2-7; 7 bases match TRBD2. This CDR3 region has 15 residues. From germline, CDR1 is SEHNR and CDR2 FQNEAQ (reference sequence). V shed 4 bases and J 1 base; nucleotides not matched to a gene: 7. The CDR3 loop is CASSSERDWSYEQYF. The CDR3 coding sequence is TGTGCCAGCAGCTCCGAGCGGGATTGGTCCTACGAGCAGTACTTC.

This clonotype has only a few counts. The chain links TRBV9 to TRBJ2-3; 7 bases line up with TRBD2. CDR1 and CDR2 from the germline V gene are SGDLS and YYNGEE. This CDR3 comprises 15 residues. Losses at the gene ends were 1 base for V and 0 bases for J; bases not matched to a gene: 2. The CDR3 DNA is TGTGCCAGCAGCGTACTAGCGGCTAGCACAGATACGCAGTATTTT. It is translated as CASSVLAASTDTQYF. The variable domain in full, with the rest retrieved from reference TRBV9 and TRBJ2-3, is DSGVTQTPKHLITATGQRVTLRCSPRSGDLSVYWYQQSLDQGLQFLIQYYNGEERAKGNILERFSAQQFPDLHSELNLSSLELGDSALYFCASSVLAASTDTQYFGPGTRLTVL.

This clonotype was recorded a few times. The V call is TRBV28, the J call TRBJ1-3; TRBD1 matches at 10 bases. This CDR3 has 16 amino acids. The V segment lost 6 bases and the J segment 9 bases; nucleotides outside the gene matches: 14. Germline assignment: CDR1 MDHEN and CDR2 SYDVKM. The CDR3 loop is CASRSPRDRGRVTIYF. The CDR3 nucleotides read TGTGCCAGCAGGTCACCCCGGGACAGGGGTAGAGTCACCATATATTTT.

There are a few counts of this clonotype. Relative to the germline gene, one junction end is altered; a read error may explain this. The chain recombines TRBV4-3 with TRBJ2-7; 9 bases are a match to TRBD1. The CDR3 sequence is 15 residues long. Germline CDR1 is LGHNA and CDR2 is YSLEER. DNA for the CDR3: TGCGCCAGCAGCCCTGGACAGGGGTTGTCCTACGAGCTGTACTTC. This translates into CASSPGQGLSYELYF.

The chain carries TRBV29-1 and TRBJ2-3, with a weak D call TRBD1 (6 bases). Trimming shortened V by 5 bases and J by 5 bases, and 14 bases separated the two germline ends. Germline CDR1 reads SQVTM; CDR2 reads ANQGSEA. CDR3 length: 13 residues. As DNA, the CDR3 is TGCAGCGTTCGCCAGGGGACAAGAGATACGCAGTATTTT. Protein: CSVRQGTRDTQYF.

This clonotype was seen ten or more times. The rearrangement links TRBV7-9 to TRBJ1-2; TRBD1 is a possible D gene (5 bases). With 5 bases removed from V and 8 bases from J, the gap between germline ends came to 27 bases. Germline values: CDR1 SEHNR, CDR2 FQNEAQ (reference sequence). The CDR3 is 17 residues long. The CDR3 DNA sequence: TGTGCCAGCAGCCCCGTATGGGACCCCACGTTCGCGGGCGGCTACACCTTC. It codes for CASSPVWDPTFAGGYTF.

Comments on this clonotype: A much more abundant neighbour one base away suggests this may be a read error. J is TRBJ2-2 and V is TRBV3-1; 8 nucleotides line up with TRBD1. The CDR3 has 16 amino acids. The germline CDR1 and CDR2 sequences are LGHDT and YNNKEL (reference sequence). CDR3 in amino acids: CASSQFRGPNTGELSF. For the CDR3, the DNA is TGTGCCAGCAGCCAATTCAGGGGGCCGAACACCGGGGAGCTGTCTTTT.

This clonotype appeared many times. The V call is TRBV9, the J call TRBJ2-5; 7 bases map to TRBD1. This CDR3 region has 15 residues. V trimming: 3 bases; J trimming: 1 base; junction bases outside the gene matches: 6. The V gene's germline CDR1 is SGDLS and CDR2 YYNGEE. The CDR3 here is CASSATTGIQETQYF. The CDR3 region has the DNA TGTGCCAGCAGCGCGACGACAGGGATCCAAGAGACCCAGTACTTC.

This clonotype was counted at least ten times. The CDR3: CASSSPEEAGGSPLHF. The CDR3 region has the DNA TGTGCCAGCAGTTCCCCCGAGGAGGCAGGGGGTTCACCCCTCCACTTT. The rearrangement links TRBV28 to TRBJ1-6, with 7 positions matching TRBD1. There are 16 residues in the CDR3. Trimming removed 4 bases from V and 9 bases from J; junction bases left unmatched: 12. Germline values: CDR1 MDHEN, CDR2 SYDVKM. Using reference TRBV28 and TRBJ1-6 for the parts outside the CDR3, the full variable domain is DVKVTQSSRYLVKRTGEKVFLECVQDMDHENMFWYRQDPGLGLRLIYFSYDVKMKEKGDIPEGYSVSREKKERFSLILESASTNQTSMYLCASSSPEEAGGSPLHFGNGTRLTVT.

The table lists this clonotype with many counts. The chain links TRBV4-1 to TRBJ2-3; D might be TRBD1 or TRBD2, each matching 5 bases. Germline V gene data show CDR1 as MGHRA and CDR2 as YSYEKL. This CDR3 has 18 amino acids. Trimming shortened V by 4 bases and J by 4 bases, and 24 bases separated the two germline ends. CDR3 DNA: TGCGCCAGCAGCCTGACTTCATTATCGGGGCTTTCTGCAGATACGCAGTATTTT. As protein: CASSLTSLSGLSADTQYF.

In its sample, this clonotype was seen many times. The V gene is TRBV20-1, the J gene TRBJ2-7; TRBD1 or TRBD2 may be the D gene (5 bases each). CDR1 is DFQATT, CDR2 SNEGSKA, per germline (reference sequence). Trimming took 4 bases from V and 0 from J, leaving 10 bases between them. CDR3 length: 13 residues. The CDR3 here is CSAIRGSSYEQYF. In DNA form, the CDR3 reads TGCAGTGCTATCCGGGGCAGCTCCTACGAGCAGTACTTC.

This clonotype was observed a handful of times. The rearrangement uses TRBV5-1 and TRBJ1-3, with 7 bases aligning to TRBD1. The junction had 5 bases not matched to a gene; V was cut back by 4 bases and J by 10 bases. This CDR3 has 12 residues. CDR1 is SGHRS and CDR2 is YFSETQ in the germline V gene. The CDR3 protein is CASSNIQGTIYF. CDR3 sequence (DNA): TGCGCCAGCAGCAACATACAGGGGACCATATATTTT. The full variable domain, completed using reference TRBV5-1 and TRBJ1-3, is KAGVTQTPRYLIKTRGQQVTLSCSPISGHRSVSWYQQTPGQGLQFLFEYFSETQRNKGNFPGRFSGRQFSNSRSEMNVSTLELGDSALYLCASSNIQGTIYFGEGSWLTVV.

V gene TRBV28 combines with J gene TRBJ2-3, with D hard to call. The CDR3 runs 14 residues. V gave up 8 bases and J gave up 2 bases, with 14 bases separating them. CDR1 MDHEN and CDR2 SYDVKM come from the germline V gene. This CDR3 is CASFSSYLTDTQYF. For the CDR3, the DNA is TGTGCCAGCTTTTCATCCTACCTCACAGATACGCAGTATTTT.

This clonotype was counted ten times or more. This chain joins TRBV20-1 and TRBJ2-3; D remains unclear. The germline V gene encodes CDR1 DFQATT and CDR2 SNEGSKA (reference sequence). The length of the CDR3 is 10 residues. Trimming left V 3 bases short and J 3 bases short, with 1 base between. The CDR3 loop is CSASTDTQYF. CDR3 nucleotide sequence: TGCAGTGCTAGTACAGATACGCAGTATTTT.

This clonotype was picked up many times. The V gene is TRBV20-1, the J gene TRBJ2-5; 9 positions match TRBD2. Germline V gives CDR1 DFQATT, CDR2 SNEGSKA (reference sequence). CDR3 length: 15 amino acids. With V trimmed by 6 bases and J by 3 bases, 11 bases remained unmatched. The CDR3 sequence is CSALLAGRLEETQYF. CDR3 sequence (DNA): TGCAGTGCCCTTCTAGCGGGAAGGTTGGAAGAGACCCAGTACTTC.

The V call is TRBV6-2 or TRBV6-3, the J call TRBJ1-1; tentative D call: TRBD1 (5 bases). CDR1 and CDR2 from the germline V gene are MNHEY and SVGEGT. This CDR3 region has 12 residues. The germline V and J ends were trimmed by 6 bases and 7 bases, with 12 bases remaining between them. CDR3 residues: CASSRTFDEAFF. CDR3 DNA: TGTGCCAGCAGCCGGACATTTGATGAAGCTTTCTTT.

This clonotype showed up many times. V gene TRBV6-4 combines with J gene TRBJ2-7; 12 bases agree with TRBD2. V was pared by 7 bases and J by 0 bases, with 4 bases of the junction left unmatched. Germline V gene data show CDR1 as MRHNA and CDR2 as SNTAGT. The CDR3 extends over 15 amino acids. CDR3 protein: CASIGLAGISYEQYF. In DNA, the CDR3 is TGTGCCAGCATCGGACTAGCGGGGATCTCCTACGAGCAGTACTTC.

This chain connects TRBV9 to TRBJ1-2; D gene unclear. Germline values: CDR1 SGDLS, CDR2 YYNGEE. Trimming took 2 bases from V and 3 from J, leaving 11 bases between them. There are 14 residues in the CDR3. The CDR3 DNA follows: TGTGCCAGCAGCGTCGACGCCCTATACTATGGCTACACCTTC. Translated, it gives CASSVDALYYGYTF.

There are many counts of this clonotype. The rearrangement links TRBV7-9 to TRBJ2-5; D is perhaps TRBD1 (6 bases). The CDR3 is 15 amino acids. The V gene lost 1 base and the J gene lost 5 bases, with 14 bases spanning the gap. CDR1 is SEHNR, CDR2 FQNEAQ, per germline (reference sequence). CDR3 in DNA: TGTGCCAGCAGCTTAGGGGGGACACCTCCGGAGACCCAGTACTTC. Amino acid sequence: CASSLGGTPPETQYF.

This clonotype was seen a handful of times. This chain links TRBV4-3 with TRBJ1-2, with TRBD1 as a possible D gene (5 bases). The CDR3 is 15 amino acids. Per germline, CDR1 LGHNA and CDR2 YSLEER. Trimming took 0 bases from V and 2 from J, leaving 10 bases between them. The CDR3 is CASSQDPEGNYGYTF. CDR3 nucleotides: TGCGCCAGCAGCCAAGATCCGGAGGGGAACTATGGCTACACCTTC.

This clonotype appeared a few times. J is TRBJ1-2 and V is TRBV4-3, with D unresolved. Trimming pared 5 bases from V and 6 bases from J, leaving 22 bases between. This CDR3 contains 16 residues. Germline lookup yields CDR1 LGHNA and CDR2 YSLEER. This chain's CDR3 is CASSWQPADLTNGYTF. CDR3 DNA: TGCGCCAGCAGCTGGCAGCCCGCGGATCTAACTAATGGCTACACCTTC.

This clonotype was detected ten times or more. The chain employs TRBV27 and TRBJ1-1; D not certain. Germline CDR1 reads MNHEY; CDR2 reads SMNVEV (reference sequence). With 6 bases removed from V and 1 base from J, the gap between germline ends came to 3 bases. CDR3 length equals 11 residues. CDR3 in amino acids: CASRANTEAFF. In DNA, the CDR3 is TGTGCCAGCAGAGCGAACACTGAAGCTTTCTTT.

This clonotype was seen only a few times. This chain connects TRBV7-2 to TRBJ1-2; 7 nucleotides agree with TRBD1. The germline CDR1 and CDR2 sequences are SGHTA and FQGNSA. The junction had 15 bases not matched to a gene; V was cut back by 5 bases and J by 3 bases. This CDR3 has 17 amino acids. The CDR3 here is CASSLMHVTGTDYGYTF. CDR3 nucleotide sequence: TGTGCCAGCAGCCTTATGCACGTCACAGGGACAGACTATGGCTACACCTTC.

The chain joins TRBV6-1 to TRBJ1-1; perhaps TRBD1 as D (6 bases). V shed 6 bases and J shed 11 bases, with 19 bases lying between them. Germline V gene data show CDR1 as MNHNS and CDR2 as SASEGT. The CDR3 loop spans 13 amino acids. The CDR3 here is CASRDQGSPLAFF. The CDR3 DNA reads as TGTGCCAGCAGAGACCAGGGGTCCCCGCTTGCTTTCTTT.